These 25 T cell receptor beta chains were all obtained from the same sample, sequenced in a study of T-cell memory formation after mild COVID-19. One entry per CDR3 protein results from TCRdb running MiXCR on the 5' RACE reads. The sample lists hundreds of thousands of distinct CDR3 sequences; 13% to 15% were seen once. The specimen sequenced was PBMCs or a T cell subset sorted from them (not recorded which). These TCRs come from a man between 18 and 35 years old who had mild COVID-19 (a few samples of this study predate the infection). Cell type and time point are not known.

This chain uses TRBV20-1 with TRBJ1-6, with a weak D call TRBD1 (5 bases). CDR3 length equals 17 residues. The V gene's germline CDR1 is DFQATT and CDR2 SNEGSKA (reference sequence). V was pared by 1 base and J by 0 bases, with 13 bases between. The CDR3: CSARGGVGSSYNSPLHF. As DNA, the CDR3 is TGCAGTGCTAGAGGGGGCGTGGGGAGCTCCTATAATTCACCCCTCCACTTT.

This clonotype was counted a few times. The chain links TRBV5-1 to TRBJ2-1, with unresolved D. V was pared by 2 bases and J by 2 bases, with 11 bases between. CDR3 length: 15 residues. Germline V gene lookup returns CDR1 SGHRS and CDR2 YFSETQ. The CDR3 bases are TGCGCCAGCAGCTTTGACGGGTCCCCCTACAATGAGCAGTTCTTC. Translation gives CASSFDGSPYNEQFF.

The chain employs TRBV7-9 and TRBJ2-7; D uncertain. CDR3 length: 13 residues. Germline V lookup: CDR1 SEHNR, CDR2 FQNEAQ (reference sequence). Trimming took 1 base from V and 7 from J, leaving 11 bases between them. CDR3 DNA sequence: TGTGCCAGCAGCTTAGGGGAATTCGGGGAGCAGTACGTC. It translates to CASSLGEFGEQYV.

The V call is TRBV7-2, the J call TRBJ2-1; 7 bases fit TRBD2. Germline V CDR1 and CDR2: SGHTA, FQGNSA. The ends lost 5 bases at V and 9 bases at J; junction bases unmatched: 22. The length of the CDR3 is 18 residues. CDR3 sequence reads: CASSAPLGLRGKGGEQFF. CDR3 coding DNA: TGTGCCAGCAGCGCCCCCCTGGGGTTGCGGGGGAAGGGAGGTGAGCAGTTCTTC.

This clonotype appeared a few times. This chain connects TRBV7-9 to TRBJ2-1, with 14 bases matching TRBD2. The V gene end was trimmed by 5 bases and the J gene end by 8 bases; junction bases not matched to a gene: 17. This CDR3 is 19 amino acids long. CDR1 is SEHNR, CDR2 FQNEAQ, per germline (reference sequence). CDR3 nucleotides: TGTGCCAGCAGCCTGAGCGAACGGCTGGGACTAGCGGGGGAGGATGAGCAGTTCTTC. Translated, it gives CASSLSERLGLAGEDEQFF. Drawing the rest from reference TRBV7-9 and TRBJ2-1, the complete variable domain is DTGVSQNPRHKITKRGQNVTFRCDPISEHNRLYWYRQTLGQGPEFLTYFQNEAQLEKSRLLSDRFSAERPKGSFSTLEIQRTEQGDSAMYLCASSLSERLGLAGEDEQFFGPGTRLTVL.

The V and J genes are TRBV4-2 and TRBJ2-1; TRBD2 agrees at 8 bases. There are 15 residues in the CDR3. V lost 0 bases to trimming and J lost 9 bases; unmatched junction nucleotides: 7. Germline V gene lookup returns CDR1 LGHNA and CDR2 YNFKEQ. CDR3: CASSQDTSGAFEQFF. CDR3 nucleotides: TGTGCCAGCAGCCAAGATACTAGCGGAGCTTTTGAGCAGTTCTTC.

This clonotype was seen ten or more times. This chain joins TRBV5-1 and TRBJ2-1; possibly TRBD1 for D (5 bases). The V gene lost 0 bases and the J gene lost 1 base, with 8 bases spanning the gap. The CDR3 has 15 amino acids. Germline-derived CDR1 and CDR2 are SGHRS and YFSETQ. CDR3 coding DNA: TGCGCCAGCAGCTTGGCAGGGTTTTCCTACAATGAGCAGTTCTTC. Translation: CASSLAGFSYNEQFF.

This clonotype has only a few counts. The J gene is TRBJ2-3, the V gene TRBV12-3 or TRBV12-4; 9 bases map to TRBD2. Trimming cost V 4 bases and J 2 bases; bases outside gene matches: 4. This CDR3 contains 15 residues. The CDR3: CASSSLAGATDTQYF. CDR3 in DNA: TGTGCCAGCAGTTCCTTAGCGGGGGCCACAGATACGCAGTATTTT.

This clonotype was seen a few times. The CDR3 DNA reads as TGTGCCAGCAGCATGGGACTAGGGGTGAATGAGCAGTTCTTC. This encodes CASSMGLGVNEQFF. The chain links TRBV7-6 to TRBJ2-1; the match to TRBD2 covers 8 bases. After removal of 5 bases from V and 7 bases from J, the junction contained 7 bases not matched to a gene. Germline values: CDR1 SGHVS, CDR2 FNYEAQ. CDR3 length: 14 amino acids. Based on the CDR3 plus reference TRBV7-6 and TRBJ2-1, the full variable domain is GAGVSQSPRYKVTKRGQDVALRCDPISGHVSLYWYRQALGQGPEFLTYFNYEAQQDKSGLPNDRFSAERPEGSISTLTIQRTEQRDSAMYRCASSMGLGVNEQFFGPGTRLTVL.

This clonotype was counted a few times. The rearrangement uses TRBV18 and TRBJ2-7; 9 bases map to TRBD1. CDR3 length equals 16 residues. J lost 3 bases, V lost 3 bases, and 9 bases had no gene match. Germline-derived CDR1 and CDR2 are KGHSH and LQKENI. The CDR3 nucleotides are TGTGCCAGCTCACCGTTTTCGGGACAGGGACGCTACGAGCAGTACTTC. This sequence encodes CASSPFSGQGRYEQYF.

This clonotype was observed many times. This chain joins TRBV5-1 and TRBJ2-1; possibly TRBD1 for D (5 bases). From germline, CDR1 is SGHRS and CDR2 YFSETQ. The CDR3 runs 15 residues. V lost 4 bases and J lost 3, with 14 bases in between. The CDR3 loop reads CASSLTEKGYNEQFF. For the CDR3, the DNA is TGCGCCAGCAGCCTGACAGAGAAGGGCTACAATGAGCAGTTCTTC.

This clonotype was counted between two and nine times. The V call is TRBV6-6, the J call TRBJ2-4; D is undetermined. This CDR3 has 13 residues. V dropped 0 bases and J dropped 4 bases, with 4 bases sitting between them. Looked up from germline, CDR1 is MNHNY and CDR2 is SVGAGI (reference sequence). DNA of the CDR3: TGTGCCAGCAGTTACTCGACTAAAAACATTCAGTACTTC. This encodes CASSYSTKNIQYF.

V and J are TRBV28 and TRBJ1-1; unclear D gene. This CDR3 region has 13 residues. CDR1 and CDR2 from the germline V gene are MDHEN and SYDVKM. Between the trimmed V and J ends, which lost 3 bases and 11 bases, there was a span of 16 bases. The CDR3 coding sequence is TGTGCCAGCAGTTTCTCAGGCCCCGCTCGGGCTTTCTTT. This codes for CASSFSGPARAFF.

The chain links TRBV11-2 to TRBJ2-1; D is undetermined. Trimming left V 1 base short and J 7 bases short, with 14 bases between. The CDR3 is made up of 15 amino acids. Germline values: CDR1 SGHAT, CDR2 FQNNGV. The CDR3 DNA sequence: TGTGCCAGCAGCTTAGTTTCTAGAGTGAGAAATGAGCAGTTCTTC. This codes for CASSLVSRVRNEQFF.

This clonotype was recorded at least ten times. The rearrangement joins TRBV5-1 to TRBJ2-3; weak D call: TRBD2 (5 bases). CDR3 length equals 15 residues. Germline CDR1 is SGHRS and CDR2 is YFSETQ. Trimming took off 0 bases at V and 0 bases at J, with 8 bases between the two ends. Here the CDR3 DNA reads TGCGCCAGCAGCTTGGATTGGACTAGCACAGATACGCAGTATTTT. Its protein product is CASSLDWTSTDTQYF.

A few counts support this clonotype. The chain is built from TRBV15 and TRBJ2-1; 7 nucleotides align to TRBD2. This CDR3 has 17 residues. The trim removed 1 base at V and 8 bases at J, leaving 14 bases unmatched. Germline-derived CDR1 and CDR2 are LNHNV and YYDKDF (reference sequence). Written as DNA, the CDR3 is TGTGCCACCAGCAGAGTAAAGTCAGCGGGGAGTGTCGATGAGCAGTTCTTC. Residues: CATSRVKSAGSVDEQFF.

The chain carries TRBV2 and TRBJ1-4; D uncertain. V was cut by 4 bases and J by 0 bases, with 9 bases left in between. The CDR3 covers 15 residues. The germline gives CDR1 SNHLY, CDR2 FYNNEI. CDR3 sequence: CASSGRSATNEKLFF. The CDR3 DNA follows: TGTGCCAGCAGTGGTCGTAGTGCAACTAATGAAAAACTGTTTTTT.

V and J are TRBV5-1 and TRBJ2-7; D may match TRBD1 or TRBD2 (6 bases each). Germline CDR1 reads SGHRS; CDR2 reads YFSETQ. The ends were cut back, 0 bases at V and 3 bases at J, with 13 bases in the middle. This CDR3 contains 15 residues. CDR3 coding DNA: TGCGCCAGCAGCTTGGGATGGGGGGACAACTACGAGCAGTACTTC. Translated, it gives CASSLGWGDNYEQYF.

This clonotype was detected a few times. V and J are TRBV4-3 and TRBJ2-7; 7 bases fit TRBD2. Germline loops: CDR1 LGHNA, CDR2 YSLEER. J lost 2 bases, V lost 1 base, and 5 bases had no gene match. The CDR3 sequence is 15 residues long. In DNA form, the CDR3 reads TGCGCCAGCAGCCAAGGGCTAGCGGCTACCTACGAGCAGTACTTC. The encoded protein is CASSQGLAATYEQYF.

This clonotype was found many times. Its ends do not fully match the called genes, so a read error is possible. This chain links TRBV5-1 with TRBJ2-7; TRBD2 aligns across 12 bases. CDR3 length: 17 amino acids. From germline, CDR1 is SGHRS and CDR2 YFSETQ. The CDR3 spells CASSFWTSGDSSHEQYF. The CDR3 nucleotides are TGCGCCAGCAGCTTCTGGACTAGCGGGGATTCCTCCCACGAGCAGTACTTC.

The CDR3 nucleotides are TGCGCCAGCAGCCAAGTAATAACAGGATCATTTTCCCTCCACTTT. Translation gives CASSQVITGSFSLHF. The chain joins TRBV4-3 to TRBJ1-6; D might be TRBD1 (5 bases). Germline CDR1 and CDR2: LGHNA and YSLEER. The CDR3 consists of 15 residues. Trimming took 1 base from V and 14 from J, leaving 18 bases between them.

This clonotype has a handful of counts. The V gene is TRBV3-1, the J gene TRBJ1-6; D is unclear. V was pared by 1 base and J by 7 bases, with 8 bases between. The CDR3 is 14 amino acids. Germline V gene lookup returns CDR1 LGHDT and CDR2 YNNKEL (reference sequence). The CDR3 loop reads CASSQVGKNSPLHF. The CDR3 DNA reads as TGTGCCAGCAGCCAAGTTGGAAAAAATTCACCCCTCCACTTT.

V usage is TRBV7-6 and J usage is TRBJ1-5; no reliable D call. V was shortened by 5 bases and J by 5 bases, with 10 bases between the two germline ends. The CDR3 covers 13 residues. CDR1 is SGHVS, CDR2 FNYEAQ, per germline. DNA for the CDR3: TGTGCCAGCAGCCTGGGCTCCGATCAGCCCCAGCATTTT. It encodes CASSLGSDQPQHF.

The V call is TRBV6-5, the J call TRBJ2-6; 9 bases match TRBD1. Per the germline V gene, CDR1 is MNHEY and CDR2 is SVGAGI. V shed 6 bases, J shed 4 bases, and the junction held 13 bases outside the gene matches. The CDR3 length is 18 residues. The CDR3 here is CASRKAGTGQVGANVLTF. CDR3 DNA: TGTGCCAGCAGAAAAGCAGGGACAGGGCAGGTCGGGGCCAACGTCCTGACTTTC.

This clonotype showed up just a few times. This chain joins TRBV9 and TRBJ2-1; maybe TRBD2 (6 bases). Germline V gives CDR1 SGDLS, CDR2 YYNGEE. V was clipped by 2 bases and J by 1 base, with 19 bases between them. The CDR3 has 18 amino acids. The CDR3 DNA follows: TGTGCCAGCAGCGTGTCGGCCACGGGGGAGAAGTCCTACAATGAGCAGTTCTTC. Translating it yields CASSVSATGEKSYNEQFF.